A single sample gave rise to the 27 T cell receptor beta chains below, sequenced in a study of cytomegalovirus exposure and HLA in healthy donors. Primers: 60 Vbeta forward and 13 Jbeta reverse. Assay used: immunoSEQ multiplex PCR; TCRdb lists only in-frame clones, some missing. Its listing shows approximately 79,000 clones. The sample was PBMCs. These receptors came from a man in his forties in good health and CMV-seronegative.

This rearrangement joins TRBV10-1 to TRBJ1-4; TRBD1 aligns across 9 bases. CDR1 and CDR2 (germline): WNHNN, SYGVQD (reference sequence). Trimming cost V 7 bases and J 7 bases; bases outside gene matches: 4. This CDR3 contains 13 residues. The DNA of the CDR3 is TGCGCCAGCATGGGACAGGGAGGTGAAAAACTGTTTTTT. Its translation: CASMGQGGEKLFF.

Written as DNA, the CDR3 is TGCGCCAGCAGCCAACCGGACAGGGAAGGTTATGGCTACACCTTC. It yields the protein CASSQPDREGYGYTF. The V call is TRBV4-1, the J call TRBJ1-2, with TRBD1 matching over 8 bases. The CDR3 is 15 amino acids. The germline gives CDR1 MGHRA, CDR2 YSYEKL. J gave up 5 bases and V 2 bases, and 7 bases lay outside the gene matches.

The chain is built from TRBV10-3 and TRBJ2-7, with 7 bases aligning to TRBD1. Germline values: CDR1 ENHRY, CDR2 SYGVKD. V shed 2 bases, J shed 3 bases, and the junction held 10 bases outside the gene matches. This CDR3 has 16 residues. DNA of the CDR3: TGTGCCATCAGTGAGGGTGTTTATGGGACAGTCTACGAGCAGTACTTC. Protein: CAISEGVYGTVYEQYF.

The CDR3 nucleotides are TGTGCCAGTAGTATAGGGACAGGGGGCACCGGGGAGCTGTTTTTT. Protein sequence: CASSIGTGGTGELFF. This sequence joins TRBV19 and TRBJ2-2; 10 bases agree with TRBD1. The CDR3 loop spans 15 amino acids. Per the germline V gene, CDR1 is LNHDA and CDR2 is SQIVND (reference sequence). V gave up 1 base and J gave up 4 bases; unmatched junction bases: 0.

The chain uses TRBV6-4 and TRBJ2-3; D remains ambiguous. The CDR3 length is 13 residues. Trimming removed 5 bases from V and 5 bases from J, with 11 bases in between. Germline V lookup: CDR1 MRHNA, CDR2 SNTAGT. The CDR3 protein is CASSLIIGDTQYF. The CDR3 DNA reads TGTGCCAGCAGTCTTATAATCGGAGATACGCAGTATTTT.

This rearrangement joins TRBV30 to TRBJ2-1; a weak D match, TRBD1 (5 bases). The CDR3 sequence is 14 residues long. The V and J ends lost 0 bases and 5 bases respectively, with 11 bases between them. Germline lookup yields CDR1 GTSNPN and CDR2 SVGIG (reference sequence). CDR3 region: CAWSVGQGNNEQFF. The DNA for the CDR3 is TGTGCCTGGAGTGTTGGGCAGGGAAACAATGAGCAGTTCTTC.

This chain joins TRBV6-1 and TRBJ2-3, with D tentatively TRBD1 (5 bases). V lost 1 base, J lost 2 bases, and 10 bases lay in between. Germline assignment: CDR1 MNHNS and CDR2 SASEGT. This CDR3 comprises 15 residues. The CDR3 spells CASSEVPGPTDTQYF. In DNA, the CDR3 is TGTGCCAGCAGTGAAGTACCAGGGCCCACAGATACGCAGTATTTT.

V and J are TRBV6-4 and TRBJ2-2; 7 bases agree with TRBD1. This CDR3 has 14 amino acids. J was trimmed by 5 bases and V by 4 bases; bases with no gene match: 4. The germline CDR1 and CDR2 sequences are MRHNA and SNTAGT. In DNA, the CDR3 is TGTGCCAGCAGTGTGGGGACAGCGACCGGGGAGCTGTTTTTT. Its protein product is CASSVGTATGELFF.

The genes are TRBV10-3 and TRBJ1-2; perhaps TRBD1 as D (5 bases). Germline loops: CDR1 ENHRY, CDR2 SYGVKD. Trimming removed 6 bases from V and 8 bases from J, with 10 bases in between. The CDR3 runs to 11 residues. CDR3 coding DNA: TGTGCCATCAGCCAGGGATGGGGCTACACCTTC. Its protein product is CAISQGWGYTF.

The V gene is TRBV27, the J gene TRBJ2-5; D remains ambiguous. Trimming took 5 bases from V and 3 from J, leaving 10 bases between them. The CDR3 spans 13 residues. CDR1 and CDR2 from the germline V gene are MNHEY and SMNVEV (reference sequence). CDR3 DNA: TGTGCCAGCAGTCCGATTCTAAAAGAGACCCAGTACTTC. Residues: CASSPILKETQYF.

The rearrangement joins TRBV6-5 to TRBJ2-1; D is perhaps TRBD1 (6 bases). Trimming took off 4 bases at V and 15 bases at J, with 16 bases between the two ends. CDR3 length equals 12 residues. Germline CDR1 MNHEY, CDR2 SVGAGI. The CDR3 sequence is CASSSTTGSGFF. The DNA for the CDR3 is TGTGCCAGCAGTTCTACGACAGGATCGGGGTTCTTC.

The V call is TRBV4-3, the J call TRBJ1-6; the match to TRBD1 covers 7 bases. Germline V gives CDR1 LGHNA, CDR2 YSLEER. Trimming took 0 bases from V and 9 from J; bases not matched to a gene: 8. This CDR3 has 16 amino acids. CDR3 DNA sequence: TGCGCCAGCAGCCAAGATAGACAGGGAGTGGGTTCACCCCTCCACTTT. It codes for CASSQDRQGVGSPLHF.

The CDR3 loop reads CASSPPGFSNQPQHF. The CDR3 nucleotides read TGTGCCAGTAGTCCTCCCGGGTTTAGCAATCAGCCCCAGCATTTT. V is TRBV19 and J is TRBJ1-5; D remains unclear. The CDR3 spans 15 residues. CDR1 and CDR2 (germline): LNHDA, SQIVND (reference sequence). V gave up 5 bases and J gave up 0 bases, with 11 bases separating them.

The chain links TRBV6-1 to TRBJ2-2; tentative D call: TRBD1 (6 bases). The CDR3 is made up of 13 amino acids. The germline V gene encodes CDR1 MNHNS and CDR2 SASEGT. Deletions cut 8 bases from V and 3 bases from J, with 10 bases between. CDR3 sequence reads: CASGQKHTGELFF. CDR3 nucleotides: TGTGCCAGCGGACAGAAACACACCGGGGAGCTGTTTTTT.

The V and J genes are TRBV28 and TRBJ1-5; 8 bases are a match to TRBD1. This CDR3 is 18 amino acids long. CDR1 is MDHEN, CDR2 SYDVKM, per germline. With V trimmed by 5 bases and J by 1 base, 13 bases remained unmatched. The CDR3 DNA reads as TGTGCCAGCAGTCCCGACAGGGGTGGTGGGGTGAGCAATCAGCCCCAGCATTTT. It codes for CASSPDRGGGVSNQPQHF.

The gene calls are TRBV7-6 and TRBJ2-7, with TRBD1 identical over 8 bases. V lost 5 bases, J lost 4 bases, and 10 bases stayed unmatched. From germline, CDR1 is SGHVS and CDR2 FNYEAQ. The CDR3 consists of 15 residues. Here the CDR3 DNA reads TGTGCCAGCAGCAGGCTACCGGGACAGGAATACGAGCAGTACTTC. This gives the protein CASSRLPGQEYEQYF.

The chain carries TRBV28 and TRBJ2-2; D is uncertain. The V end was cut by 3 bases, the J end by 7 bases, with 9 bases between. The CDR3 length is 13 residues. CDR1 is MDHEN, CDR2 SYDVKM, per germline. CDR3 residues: CASSLTRDGELFF. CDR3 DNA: TGTGCCAGCAGTTTGACACGTGACGGGGAGCTGTTTTTT. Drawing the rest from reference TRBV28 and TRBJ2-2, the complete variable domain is DVKVTQSSRYLVKRTGEKVFLECVQDMDHENMFWYRQDPGLGLRLIYFSYDVKMKEKGDIPEGYSVSREKKERFSLILESASTNQTSMYLCASSLTRDGELFFGEGSRLTVL.

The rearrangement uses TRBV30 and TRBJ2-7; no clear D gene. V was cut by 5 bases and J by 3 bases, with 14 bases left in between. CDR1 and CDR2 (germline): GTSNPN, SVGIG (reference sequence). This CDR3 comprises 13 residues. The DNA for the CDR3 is TGTGCCTGGCAGCGACGGTCTGGCTACGAGCAGTACTTC. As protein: CAWQRRSGYEQYF.

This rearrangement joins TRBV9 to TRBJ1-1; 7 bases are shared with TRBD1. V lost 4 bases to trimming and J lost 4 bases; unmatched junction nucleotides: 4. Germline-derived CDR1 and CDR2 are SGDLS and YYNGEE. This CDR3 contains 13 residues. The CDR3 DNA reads TGTGCCAGCAGCTTCCACAGGGGCACTGAAGCTTTCTTT. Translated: CASSFHRGTEAFF.

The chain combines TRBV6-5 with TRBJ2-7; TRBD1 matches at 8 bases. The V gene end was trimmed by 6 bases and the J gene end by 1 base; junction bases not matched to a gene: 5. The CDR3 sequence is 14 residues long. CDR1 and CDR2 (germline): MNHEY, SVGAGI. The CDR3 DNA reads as TGTGCCAGCAGGACCGGACAGGGATCCTACGAGCAGTACTTC. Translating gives CASRTGQGSYEQYF.

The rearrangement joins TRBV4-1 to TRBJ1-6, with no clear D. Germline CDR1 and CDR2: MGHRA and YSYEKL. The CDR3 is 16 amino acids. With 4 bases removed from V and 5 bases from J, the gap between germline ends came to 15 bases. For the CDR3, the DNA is TGCGCCAGCAGCCTCAACGTACATGCCAATAATTCACCCCTCCACTTT. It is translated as CASSLNVHANNSPLHF.

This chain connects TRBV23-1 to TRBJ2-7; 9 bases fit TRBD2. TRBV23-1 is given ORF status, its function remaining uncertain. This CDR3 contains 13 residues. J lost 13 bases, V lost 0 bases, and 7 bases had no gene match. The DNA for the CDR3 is TGCGCCAGCAGTCAATCGCGTCTAGCGGGGTCCTACTTC. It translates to CASSQSRLAGSYF.

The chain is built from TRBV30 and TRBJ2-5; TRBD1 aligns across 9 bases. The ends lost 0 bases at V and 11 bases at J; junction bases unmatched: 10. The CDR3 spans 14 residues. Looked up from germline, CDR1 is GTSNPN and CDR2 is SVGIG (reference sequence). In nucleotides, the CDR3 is TGTGCCTGGAGTGTAACAGGGGGCGTCAAAGGGCAGTACTTC. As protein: CAWSVTGGVKGQYF.

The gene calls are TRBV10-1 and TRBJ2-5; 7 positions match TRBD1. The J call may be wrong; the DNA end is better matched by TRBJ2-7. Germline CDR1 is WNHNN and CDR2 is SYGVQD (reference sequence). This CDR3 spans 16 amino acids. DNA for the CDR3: TGCGCCAGCAGTGAAGTTATTGGGACAGACTCCTACGAGCAGTACTTC. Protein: CASSEVIGTDSYEQYF.

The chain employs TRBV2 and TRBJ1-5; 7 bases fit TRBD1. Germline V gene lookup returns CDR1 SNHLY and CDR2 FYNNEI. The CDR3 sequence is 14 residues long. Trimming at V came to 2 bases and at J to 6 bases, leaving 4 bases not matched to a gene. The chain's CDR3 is CASSEKDRTQPQHF. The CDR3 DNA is TGTGCCAGCAGTGAAAAGGACAGGACTCAGCCCCAGCATTTT.

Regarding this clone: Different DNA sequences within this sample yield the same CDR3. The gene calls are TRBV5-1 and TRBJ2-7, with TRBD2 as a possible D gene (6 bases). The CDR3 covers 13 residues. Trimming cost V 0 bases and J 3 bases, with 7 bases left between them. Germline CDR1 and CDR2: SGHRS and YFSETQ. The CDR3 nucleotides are TGCGCCAGCAGCTTGGTCGGGGGCTACGAGCAGTACTTC. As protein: CASSLVGGYEQYF.

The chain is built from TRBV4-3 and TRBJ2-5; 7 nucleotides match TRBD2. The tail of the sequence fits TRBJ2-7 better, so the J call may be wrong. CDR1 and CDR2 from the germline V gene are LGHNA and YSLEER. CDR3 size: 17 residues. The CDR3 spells CASSQGLAGVGSYEQYF. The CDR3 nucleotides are TGCGCCAGCAGCCAAGGCCTCGCGGGGGTAGGGAGTTACGAGCAGTACTTC.